This is a list of T cell receptor beta chains from one sample in a study of blood T cell repertoires in COVID-19. Generated by immunoSEQ multiplex PCR, the TCRdb table keeps only in-frame clones and is missing some. The sample records under 200,000 clones, around four fifths being singletons. The sample taken for sequencing was PBMCs or T cells enriched from blood (not recorded which). The receptors were gathered from a woman in her forties or fifties in a cohort exposed to, infected with or recovered from COVID-19 (not recorded which). The CDR3 runs from the conserved cysteine through the conserved F or W. D genes are given only for firm matches. Clone size, where shown, is once, few, many, or a class for clones that have expanded.

>.|TRBJ2-7|TRBD2|TRBV27
TGTGCCAGCAGCCCGAGGACTAGCGGGCTTGTCCCCTACGAGCAGTACTTC
CASSPRTSGLVPYEQYF
>once|TRBJ2-3|TRBD2|TRBV6-4
TGTGCCAGCAGTGACGAGGCGGGAGGCACAGATACGCAGTATTTT
CASSDEAGGTDTQYF
>.|TRBJ2-7|.|TRBV5-6
TGTGCCAGCAGCTTGCAGGGAACGGACGAGCAGTACTTC
CASSLQGTDEQYF
>few|TRBJ2-1|.|TRBV2
TGTGCCAGCAGTGACCTAACCGGTTACAATGAGCAGTTCTTC
CASSDLTGYNEQFF
>.|TRBJ2-7|TRBD2|TRBV28
TGTGCCAGCAGTTTGGGTCCCGCGGGACTAGCGGGAGCGATAGGGGTTTGCGAGCAGTACTTC
CASSLGPAGLAGAIGVCEQYF
>.|TRBJ2-2|TRBD1|TRBV7-6
TGTGCCAGCAGCTTAAGAGGGGGCCCCACGAACACCGGGGAGCTGTTTTTT
CASSLRGGPTNTGELFF
>few|TRBJ2-1|TRBD1|TRBV29-1
TGCAGCGTGGGACCAGGACAGGGGGCCGGCAATGAGCAGTTCTTC
CSVGPGQGAGNEQFF
>.|TRBJ2-3|.|TRBV18
TGTGCCAGCTCACTAAACGGGGGTAGCACAGATACGCAGTATTTT
CASSLNGGSTDTQYF
>.|TRBJ2-5|.|TRBV28
TGTGCCAGCAGTTTATCAGGGGTTGAAGAGACCCAGTACTTC
CASSLSGVEETQYF
>.|TRBJ1-2|TRBD1|TRBV3-1/TRBV3-2
TGTGCCAGCAGCCCGCGGACAGGGATAGGTGGCTACACCTTC
CASSPRTGIGGYTF
>.|TRBJ1-5|.|TRBV7-2
TGTGCCAGCAGCTTACCAACCCAGCGATATAGCAATCAGCCCCAGCATTTT
CASSLPTQRYSNQPQHF
>.|TRBJ2-5|TRBD2|TRBV11-2
TGTGCCAGCAGCCGGTTGAGCGGGGGGGCGGGAGAGACCCAGTACTTC
CASSRLSGGAGETQYF
>.|TRBJ2-5|TRBD2|TRBV9
TGTGCCAGCAGCGTAGGACTAGCAGGAGAGACCCAGTACTTC
CASSVGLAGETQYF
>few|TRBJ1-3|.|TRBV19
TGTGCCAGTAGTATCGACGCAGGGTCTGGAAACACCATATATTTT
CASSIDAGSGNTIYF
>.|TRBJ2-5|.|TRBV4-2
TGTGCCAGCAGCCCGGATGGAACGGGGCAAGAGACCCAGTACTTC
CASSPDGTGQETQYF
>.|TRBJ2-3|.|TRBV7-2
TGTGCCAGCACCTACAGTTTCCAACAGAATACGCAGTATTTT
CASTYSFQQNTQYF